Below are 9 T cell receptor beta chains sequenced from a single sample in a study of CD8+ T cells in alopecia areata. RNA was isolated and reverse transcribed to cDNA, the sequencing template. Libraries were prepared by immunoSEQ multiplex PCR; TCRdb keeps only in-frame clonotypes and omits some of them. This table holds more than 95,000 clones, 40% to 55% found once. The sample was NKG2D-low CD8+ T cells sorted from blood. The receptors originated from a human donor with alopecia areata.

This clone appeared a few times. The chain carries TRBV29-1 and TRBJ2-2; 9 bases match TRBD1. Trimming removed 5 bases from V and 3 bases from J; junction bases left unmatched: 4. The CDR3 runs to 14 residues. Germline V gene sequence: CDR1 SQVTM, CDR2 ANQGSEA. Written as DNA, the CDR3 is TGCAGCGTTCGCTGGACAGGGGACACCGGGGAGCTGTTTTTT. This codes for CSVRWTGDTGELFF.

This clone was observed a few times. V and J are TRBV29-1 and TRBJ2-3, with D unresolved. Between the trimmed V and J ends, which lost 7 bases and 4 bases, there was a span of 6 bases. The germline V gene has CDR1 SQVTM and CDR2 ANQGSEA. The CDR3 contains 10 residues. The CDR3 spells CSGDPDTQYF. The CDR3 bases are TGCAGCGGTGACCCAGATACGCAGTATTTT.

This clone was observed a handful of times. The chain links TRBV7-9 to TRBJ1-5; D uncertain. Germline assignment: CDR1 SEHNR and CDR2 FQNEAQ (reference sequence). Trimming took 3 bases from V and 4 from J, leaving 10 bases between them. The CDR3 is made up of 14 amino acids. The DNA for the CDR3 is TGTGCCAGCAGCTTGGATTCTGCTAATCAGCCCCAGCATTTT. It is translated as CASSLDSANQPQHF.

The CDR3: CASSPGVGGRLETQYF. In DNA form, the CDR3 reads TGTGCCAGCAGCCCTGGGGTTGGGGGGAGGTTGGAGACCCAGTACTTC. The chain links TRBV27 to TRBJ2-5, with D perhaps TRBD2 (6 bases). V was clipped by 6 bases and J by 5 bases, with 22 bases between them. The CDR3 is made up of 16 amino acids. Looked up from germline, CDR1 is MNHEY and CDR2 is SMNVEV (reference sequence).

The V call is TRBV4-1, the J call TRBJ2-7, with D possibly being TRBD1 (5 bases). The germline gives CDR1 MGHRA, CDR2 YSYEKL. Trimming took 1 base from V and 6 from J, leaving 7 bases between them. This CDR3 contains 12 residues. In DNA form, the CDR3 reads TGCGCCAGCAGCCAAGTTGGGGCCGAGCAGTACTTC. Amino acid sequence: CASSQVGAEQYF.

A few counts support this clone. This chain links TRBV29-1 with TRBJ2-3; no clear D. The length of the CDR3 is 13 residues. Trimming took 4 bases from V and 7 from J, leaving 15 bases between them. Germline CDR1 reads SQVTM; CDR2 reads ANQGSEA. The CDR3 sequence is CSVVGALTYTQYF. The CDR3 bases are TGCAGCGTTGTCGGCGCCCTGACCTATACGCAGTATTTT.

This clone came up a few times. V is TRBV11-2 and J is TRBJ1-2; D remains unclear. This CDR3 is 12 amino acids long. Trimming pared 3 bases from V and 5 bases from J, leaving 7 bases between. Per germline, CDR1 SGHAT and CDR2 FQNNGV. The CDR3, as DNA: TGTGCCAGCAGCTTGGATCTTTATGGCTACACCTTC. This sequence encodes CASSLDLYGYTF.

A few counts support this clone. The V gene is TRBV15, the J gene TRBJ2-5; either TRBD1 or TRBD2 may fit D (6 bases each). Germline V gives CDR1 LNHNV, CDR2 YYDKDF (reference sequence). The CDR3 extends over 14 amino acids. Trimming took off 0 bases at V and 7 bases at J, with 12 bases between the two ends. The CDR3 loop is CATSREGGLGTQYF. The CDR3 bases are TGTGCCACCAGCAGAGAAGGGGGGTTGGGGACCCAGTACTTC.

This clone was seen more than once but under ten times. The V gene is TRBV27, the J gene TRBJ2-3; no reliable D call. This CDR3 comprises 11 residues. Germline V gives CDR1 MNHEY, CDR2 SMNVEV (reference sequence). The V and J ends lost 8 bases and 4 bases respectively, with 7 bases between them. The CDR3 loop is CASAEADTQYF. The CDR3 DNA reads as TGTGCCAGCGCAGAGGCAGATACGCAGTATTTT.